Below, 24 T cell receptor beta chains from the same sample are listed, as sequenced in a study of T cell responses to AZD1222 COVID-19 vaccine. Here immunoSEQ multiplex PCR was the method, and the copy in TCRdb shows in-frame clones only, minus some. The sample lists about 120,000 clones, 81% occurring once. This sample comprised peripheral blood, obtained on day 0 of AZD1222 vaccination. Every receptor here comes from an adult in good health.

The chain has TRBV27 and TRBJ2-3; possible D gene TRBD2, 6 bases. Looked up from germline, CDR1 is MNHEY and CDR2 is SMNVEV (reference sequence). The germline V and J ends were trimmed by 3 bases and 0 bases, with 13 bases remaining between them. This CDR3 comprises 16 residues. The CDR3 coding sequence is TGTGCCAGCAGTTTGACTAGAACCATAAGCACAGATACGCAGTATTTT. Translation: CASSLTRTISTDTQYF.

The chain is built from TRBV7-2 and TRBJ1-2, with 8 bases aligning to TRBD1. V was clipped by 0 bases and J by 3 bases; unmatched bases: 3. Per germline, CDR1 SGHTA and CDR2 FQGNSA. The CDR3 is 15 residues long. In DNA, the CDR3 is TGTGCCAGCAGCTTAGCTGGACAGGGTTACTATGGCTACACCTTC. Protein sequence: CASSLAGQGYYGYTF.

The V gene is TRBV4-2, the J gene TRBJ1-2, with 10 bases identical to TRBD1. The germline CDR1 and CDR2 sequences are LGHNA and YNFKEQ. Losses at the gene ends were 0 bases for V and 5 bases for J; bases not matched to a gene: 9. The CDR3 has 17 residues. Written as DNA, the CDR3 is TGTGCCAGCAGCCAAGATCATGGGACAGGGGAACGGTATGGCTACACCTTC. Translating gives CASSQDHGTGERYGYTF.

The chain combines TRBV6-2 or TRBV6-3 with TRBJ2-7; possible D gene TRBD1, 6 bases. Trimming removed 6 bases at V and 6 bases at J, with 12 bases between. Germline-derived CDR1 and CDR2 are MNHEY and SVGEGT. This CDR3 is built from 12 residues. In nucleotides, the CDR3 is TGTGCCAGCAGCACCCGCAGGGGCGAGCAGTACTTC. As protein: CASSTRRGEQYF.

The chain uses TRBV5-4 and TRBJ2-7; a possible D gene is TRBD2 (7 bases). The V and J ends lost 0 bases and 7 bases respectively, with 17 bases between them. This CDR3 comprises 15 residues. Germline V gives CDR1 SGHNT, CDR2 YYREEE (reference sequence). The CDR3 region is CASSLDQGRGREQYF. In DNA, the CDR3 is TGTGCCAGCAGCTTGGATCAGGGGAGGGGGAGGGAGCAGTACTTC.

The chain combines TRBV12-3 or TRBV12-4 with TRBJ2-2; D is unresolved. With 7 bases removed from V and 6 bases from J, the gap between germline ends came to 9 bases. The CDR3 consists of 12 residues. The CDR3 sequence: CASTDGSGELFF. DNA for the CDR3: TGTGCCAGCACCGACGGTTCCGGGGAGCTGTTTTTT.

J is TRBJ2-5 and V is TRBV18; unclear D gene. V lost 0 bases and J 3 bases, leaving 20 bases between the germline ends. This CDR3 is 18 amino acids long. Germline values: CDR1 KGHSH, CDR2 LQKENI. The CDR3 sequence is CASSPPPSQLASKETQYF. CDR3 nucleotides: TGTGCCAGCTCACCACCCCCGAGCCAATTGGCTTCCAAAGAGACCCAGTACTTC.

The gene calls are TRBV7-9 and TRBJ2-3; 9 nucleotides agree with TRBD1. Germline CDR1 and CDR2: SEHNR and FQNEAQ (reference sequence). With 1 base clipped from V and 4 bases from J, the junction kept 6 bases outside the gene matches. This CDR3 spans 16 amino acids. This chain's CDR3 is CASSLGDRDIADTQYF. DNA for the CDR3: TGTGCCAGCAGCTTAGGGGACAGGGATATTGCAGATACGCAGTATTTT.

The chain recombines TRBV28 with TRBJ1-2; D is uncertain. This CDR3 has 15 amino acids. V lost 2 bases to trimming and J lost 4 bases, with 14 bases between them. From germline, CDR1 is MDHEN and CDR2 SYDVKM. CDR3 sequence (DNA): TGTGCCAGCAGTTTAACCTCGCAAGGAAGCTATGGCTACACCTTC. The encoded protein is CASSLTSQGSYGYTF.

The CDR3 region has the DNA TGTGCCAGTAGTATAGGACTCTTGAACACTGAAGCTTTCTTT. Protein sequence: CASSIGLLNTEAFF. This chain joins TRBV19 and TRBJ1-1, with unresolved D. The CDR3 totals 14 residues. Germline CDR1 reads LNHDA; CDR2 reads SQIVND (reference sequence). Trimming pared 1 base from V and 0 bases from J, leaving 6 bases between. The whole variable domain, filled in from reference TRBV19 and TRBJ1-1, reads DGGITQSPKYLFRKEGQNVTLSCEQNLNHDAMYWYRQDPGQGLRLIYYSQIVNDFQKGDIAEGYSVSREKKESFPLTVTSAQKNPTAFYLCASSIGLLNTEAFFGQGTRLTVV.

The sample holds one count of this clone. This rearrangement joins TRBV9 to TRBJ2-7; 13 bases fit TRBD2. The V segment lost 2 bases and the J segment 5 bases; nucleotides outside the gene matches: 1. The germline CDR1 and CDR2 sequences are SGDLS and YYNGEE. The CDR3 has 14 residues. The CDR3: CASSVGLAGDEQYF. In DNA form, the CDR3 reads TGTGCCAGCAGCGTTGGACTAGCGGGAGACGAGCAGTACTTC.

This chain joins TRBV10-2 and TRBJ1-1; TRBD1 aligns across 7 bases. The CDR3 loop spans 13 amino acids. Germline lookup yields CDR1 WSHSY and CDR2 SAAADI. Unmatched junction bases numbered 8, after V lost 2 bases and J lost 11 bases. For the CDR3, the DNA is TGCGCCAGCAGTGAGCTCAGGGGGTTAGGGGCTTTCTTT. It yields the protein CASSELRGLGAFF.

This chain joins TRBV25-1 and TRBJ1-1; 8 bases map to TRBD1. V lost 6 bases to trimming and J lost 3 bases; unmatched junction nucleotides: 3. This CDR3 spans 13 amino acids. Germline V gene sequence: CDR1 MGHDK, CDR2 SYGVNS. In DNA form, the CDR3 reads TGTGCCAGCAGAGGACAGGGTTACACTGAAGCTTTCTTT. Encoded protein: CASRGQGYTEAFF.

This chain uses TRBV19 with TRBJ2-1, with 7 bases identical to TRBD2. J gave up 5 bases and V 3 bases, and 13 bases lay outside the gene matches. Germline V gives CDR1 LNHDA, CDR2 SQIVND (reference sequence). The CDR3 is 17 amino acids. CDR3 nucleotide sequence: TGTGCCAGTAGTATTCTAGCGGCTAGAGTGGGAAACAATGAGCAGTTCTTC. This gives the protein CASSILAARVGNNEQFF. The whole variable domain, filled in from reference TRBV19 and TRBJ2-1, reads DGGITQSPKYLFRKEGQNVTLSCEQNLNHDAMYWYRQDPGQGLRLIYYSQIVNDFQKGDIAEGYSVSREKKESFPLTVTSAQKNPTAFYLCASSILAARVGNNEQFFGPGTRLTVL.

There are a few counts of this clone. The chain uses TRBV9 and TRBJ1-1, with 7 bases matching TRBD1. Looked up from germline, CDR1 is SGDLS and CDR2 is YYNGEE. Trimming at V came to 4 bases and at J to 5 bases, leaving 14 bases not matched to a gene. The CDR3 loop spans 16 amino acids. Written as DNA, the CDR3 is TGTGCCAGCAGCTATCCCCGGGGGACAGATAGGACTGAAGCTTTCTTT. Its translation: CASSYPRGTDRTEAFF.

The gene calls are TRBV10-2 and TRBJ2-3; D is uncertain. Trimming removed 3 bases at V and 2 bases at J, with 6 bases between. In germline, CDR1 is WSHSY, CDR2 SAAADI. The CDR3 loop spans 13 amino acids. CDR3 residues: CASSEKNTDTQYF. The DNA for the CDR3 is TGCGCCAGCAGTGAAAAAAACACAGATACGCAGTATTTT.

In DNA, the CDR3 is TGCGCCACCTCCTCCGGGGGTAATGAGCAGTTCTTC. Translating it yields CATSSGGNEQFF. V is TRBV10-2 and J is TRBJ2-1, with D possibly TRBD2 on 6 matching bases. The CDR3 loop spans 12 amino acids. Looked up from germline, CDR1 is WSHSY and CDR2 is SAAADI. V lost 10 bases to trimming and J lost 7 bases, with 14 bases between them.

This clone was found once. The rearrangement joins TRBV28 to TRBJ2-3, with D maybe TRBD1 (5 bases). CDR3 length equals 15 residues. CDR1 is MDHEN, CDR2 SYDVKM, per germline. Trimming took 2 bases from V and 3 from J, leaving 12 bases between them. The CDR3 DNA is TGTGCCAGCAGTTTAGATTCGGCAGGGACAGATACGCAGTATTTT. It yields the protein CASSLDSAGTDTQYF.

The V and J genes are TRBV3-1 (or the pseudogene TRBV3-2) and TRBJ2-3; D may match TRBD1 or TRBD2 (5 bases each). V was trimmed by 6 bases and J by 7 bases, leaving 20 bases between them. The CDR3 spans 15 residues. The V gene's germline CDR1 is LGHDT and CDR2 YNNKEL (reference sequence). The CDR3 is CASRHRDGARNTQYF. CDR3 DNA: TGTGCCAGCAGGCACCGGGACGGGGCCAGGAATACGCAGTATTTT.

This clone came up many times. The rearrangement links TRBV27 to TRBJ2-5, with D unclear. V was cut by 5 bases and J by 0 bases, with 1 base left in between. The CDR3 has 11 residues. Germline V lookup: CDR1 MNHEY, CDR2 SMNVEV (reference sequence). CDR3 in DNA: TGTGCCAGCAGTCACCAAGAGACCCAGTACTTC. It yields the protein CASSHQETQYF.

V and J are TRBV6-5 and TRBJ1-2; 7 nucleotides align to TRBD1. Trimming took 7 bases from V and 5 from J; bases not matched to a gene: 7. The V gene's germline CDR1 is MNHEY and CDR2 SVGAGI. This CDR3 region has 13 residues. The CDR3 DNA reads as TGTGCCAGCAAGGGGGCTTCCCCTTATGGCTACACCTTC. Residues: CASKGASPYGYTF.

About this clone: The same CDR3 can be traced to other DNA sequences in this sample. The chain combines TRBV30 with TRBJ2-1; maybe TRBD2 (6 bases). The CDR3 length is 14 residues. Trimming removed 1 base from V and 2 bases from J, with 9 bases in between. Germline V CDR1 and CDR2: GTSNPN, SVGIG (reference sequence). The CDR3 DNA reads TGTGCCTGGAGTGGGCGGGGACCCTACAATGAGCAGTTCTTC. It codes for CAWSGRGPYNEQFF.

The chain is built from TRBV30 and TRBJ1-6, with D perhaps matching TRBD1 (6 bases). Germline CDR1 GTSNPN, CDR2 SVGIG (reference sequence). Trimming stripped 6 bases from V and 0 bases from J, with 12 bases between. The CDR3 has 15 residues. The CDR3 region is CACSQGSSYNSPLHF. DNA for the CDR3: TGTGCCTGTTCCCAGGGGAGCTCCTATAATTCACCCCTCCACTTT. The full variable domain, its missing parts supplied by reference TRBV30 and TRBJ1-6, is SQTIHQWPATLVQPVGSPLSLECTVEGTSNPNLYWYRQAAGRGLQLLFYSVGIGQISSEVPQNLSASRPQDRQFILSSKKLLLSDSGFYLCACSQGSSYNSPLHFGNGTRLTVT.

CDR3 protein: CASTSGRGEMGQFF. The CDR3 DNA reads TGTGCCAGCACTTCTGGCAGGGGCGAAATGGGGCAGTTCTTC. The chain employs TRBV9 and TRBJ2-1; D possibly corresponds to TRBD1 (6 bases). This CDR3 has 14 residues. Per germline, CDR1 SGDLS and CDR2 YYNGEE. V was clipped by 6 bases and J by 12 bases, with 22 bases between them. The full variable domain, rest sourced from reference TRBV9 and TRBJ2-1, is DSGVTQTPKHLITATGQRVTLRCSPRSGDLSVYWYQQSLDQGLQFLIQYYNGEERAKGNILERFSAQQFPDLHSELNLSSLELGDSALYFCASTSGRGEMGQFFGPGTRLTVL.